Below, 26 T cell receptor beta chains from the same sample are listed, as sequenced in a study of regulatory T cells in long-lasting Graves disease. The time point was: persistent/refractory GD, antithyroid drugs over 5 years with positive TRAb. The TCR library was made from RNA extracted from PBMCs. Relying on iRepertoire HTBI primers and Arm-PCR of CDR3 regions, the team built TCR beta libraries. MiXCR, run by TCRdb on the multiplex PCR reads, gives a single entry per CDR3 protein. The table has about 310,000 distinct CDR3 sequences, around 21% seen once. The starting material was peripheral blood mononuclear cells (PBMCs), obtained when the disease was refractory, from a patient treated with antithyroid drugs. The receptors derive from a female donor with Graves disease.

This clonotype was counted at least ten times. The CDR3 reads CAGRGGRGNQPQHF. The DNA for the CDR3 is TGTGCCGGGAGGGGGGGCCGGGGCAATCAGCCCCAGCATTTT. The chain is built from TRBV28 and TRBJ1-5; a weak D match, TRBD1 (6 bases). V was cut by 11 bases and J by 2 bases, with 16 bases left in between. The CDR3 consists of 14 residues. The V gene's germline CDR1 is MDHEN and CDR2 SYDVKM.

The sample holds a few counts of this clonotype. Here the CDR3 omits its conserved ending phenylalanine or tryptophan, so a read error is the likely source. V gene TRBV29-1 combines with J gene TRBJ2-5, with unresolved D. This CDR3 comprises 12 residues. The V gene's germline CDR1 is SQVTM and CDR2 ANQGSEA. V was pared by 6 bases and J by 4 bases, with 12 bases between. The CDR3 DNA sequence: TGCAGCGTCCGCTCAGGCGCAGAGACCCAGTACCTC. It yields the protein CSVRSGAETQYL.

The chain employs TRBV19 and TRBJ1-1; tentatively, D is TRBD1 (5 bases). The V end was cut by 6 bases, the J end by 1 base, with 15 bases between. The CDR3 is made up of 15 amino acids. Looked up from germline, CDR1 is LNHDA and CDR2 is SQIVND (reference sequence). CDR3 nucleotide sequence: TGTGCCAGTAGGACTCGGGGACGGAAGAACACTGAAGCTTTCTTT. Its protein is CASRTRGRKNTEAFF.

The rearrangement uses TRBV7-8 and TRBJ1-5; D ambiguous. CDR1 SGHVS and CDR2 FQNEAQ come from the germline V gene. V gave up 5 bases and J gave up 2 bases, with 13 bases separating them. The length of the CDR3 is 15 residues. The CDR3 loop reads CASSPQRNRNQPQHF. Here the CDR3 DNA reads TGTGCCAGCAGCCCCCAAAGGAACCGCAATCAGCCCCAGCATTTT.

Ten or more counts support this clonotype. This sequence joins TRBV13 and TRBJ1-2, with no clear D. Trimming took 0 bases from V and 4 from J, leaving 6 bases between them. The germline V gene encodes CDR1 PRHDT and CDR2 FYEKMQ (reference sequence). This CDR3 comprises 13 residues. The CDR3 here is CASSLGWGYGYTF. For the CDR3, the DNA is TGTGCCAGCAGCTTAGGGTGGGGCTATGGCTACACCTTC.

This clonotype was seen repeatedly, ten times or more. This rearrangement joins TRBV12-3 or TRBV12-4 to TRBJ2-7; perhaps D is TRBD1 or TRBD2 (6 bases each). V was clipped by 6 bases and J by 4 bases, with 16 bases between them. The CDR3 has 14 residues. The CDR3 reads CASSVGGGGYEQYF. In DNA form, the CDR3 reads TGTGCCAGCAGCGTAGGGGGAGGTGGTTACGAGCAGTACTTC.

This clonotype appeared a few times. The chain carries TRBV29-1 and TRBJ2-7, with no clear D. The V end lost 5 bases, the J end lost 6 bases, and 14 bases lay between the germline ends. Germline lookup yields CDR1 SQVTM and CDR2 ANQGSEA. This CDR3 has 12 residues. This chain's CDR3 is CSVRQLGSEQYF. DNA of the CDR3: TGCAGCGTTCGCCAATTAGGCAGCGAGCAGTACTTC.

This sequence joins TRBV25-1 and TRBJ2-3, with 9 bases matching TRBD2. Germline CDR1 is MGHDK and CDR2 is SYGVNS. V shed 4 bases and J 2 bases; nucleotides not matched to a gene: 4. The CDR3 is made up of 15 amino acids. For the CDR3, the DNA is TGTGCCAGCAGTGCAAGCGGGGGGTTCACAGATACGCAGTATTTT. It encodes CASSASGGFTDTQYF.

The chain recombines TRBV7-2 with TRBJ1-1; no clear D gene. V shed 2 bases and J shed 3 bases, with 7 bases lying between them. CDR1 is SGHTA, CDR2 FQGNSA, per germline. The CDR3 has 13 amino acids. The chain's CDR3 is CASSLMDDTEAFF. The DNA for the CDR3 is TGTGCCAGCAGCTTAATGGACGACACTGAAGCTTTCTTT.

The gene calls are TRBV19 and TRBJ1-2; the D is unclear. The CDR3 is 14 amino acids. Per germline, CDR1 LNHDA and CDR2 SQIVND (reference sequence). Trimming took 8 bases from V and 1 from J, leaving 14 bases between them. CDR3 in amino acids: CASLGQEHNYGYTF. The CDR3 region has the DNA TGTGCCAGTCTCGGGCAGGAGCATAACTATGGCTACACCTTC.

This clonotype has only a few counts. The chain carries TRBV29-1 and TRBJ1-2; D unclear. Trimming cost V 3 bases and J 7 bases, with 21 bases left between them. The CDR3 contains 15 residues. The germline gives CDR1 SQVTM, CDR2 ANQGSEA. The chain's CDR3 is CSVDLSSDFYFGYTF. The CDR3, as DNA: TGCAGCGTTGACCTCTCATCGGACTTCTACTTTGGCTACACCTTC.

This chain links TRBV20-1 with TRBJ2-5, with 7 bases aligning to TRBD2. The length of the CDR3 is 15 residues. CDR1 DFQATT and CDR2 SNEGSKA come from the germline V gene (reference sequence). With V trimmed by 0 bases and J by 3 bases, 7 bases remained unmatched. DNA for the CDR3: TGCAGTGCTAGAGATCTGGCGGGAGTCGAAGAGACCCAGTACTTC. Amino acid sequence: CSARDLAGVEETQYF.

This clonotype was detected ten times or more. The V and J genes are TRBV7-2 and TRBJ1-1; possibly TRBD1 for D (5 bases). In germline, CDR1 is SGHTA, CDR2 FQGNSA. The CDR3 is made up of 13 amino acids. Between the trimmed V and J ends, which lost 3 bases and 2 bases, there was a span of 7 bases. CDR3 loop: CASSLRGNTEAFF. The CDR3 nucleotides are TGTGCCAGCAGCTTGAGGGGAAACACTGAAGCTTTCTTT.

This clonotype was detected many times. This sequence joins TRBV9 and TRBJ2-5; possibly TRBD2 for D (5 bases). The CDR3 totals 12 residues. Germline loops: CDR1 SGDLS, CDR2 YYNGEE. The V and J ends lost 0 bases and 11 bases respectively, with 11 bases between them. The CDR3, as DNA: TGTGCCAGCAGCGTAGACGAGGGAGAGCAGTACTTC. Residues: CASSVDEGEQYF. Combining the CDR3 with reference TRBV9 and TRBJ2-5 gives the whole variable domain DSGVTQTPKHLITATGQRVTLRCSPRSGDLSVYWYQQSLDQGLQFLIQYYNGEERAKGNILERFSAQQFPDLHSELNLSSLELGDSALYFCASSVDEGEQYFGPGTRLLVL.

Ten or more counts support this clonotype. The rearrangement joins TRBV24-1 to TRBJ1-2; TRBD1 matches 7 bases. The J segment lost 8 bases and the V segment lost 3 bases, leaving 8 bases of the junction unmatched. The CDR3 has 14 residues. Per germline, CDR1 KGHDR and CDR2 SFDVKD. The CDR3 region has the DNA TGTGCCACCAGTGATACCCGACAGGGTGAAGGCTACACCTTC. Its protein is CATSDTRQGEGYTF.

This clonotype came up a few times. The V call is TRBV7-2, the J call TRBJ2-1; 8 nucleotides line up with TRBD2. The CDR3 totals 15 residues. V was pared by 2 bases and J by 9 bases, with 9 bases of the junction left unmatched. CDR1 is SGHTA and CDR2 is FQGNSA in the germline V gene. CDR3 bases: TGTGCCAGCAGCTTACTTTTGGTAGCGGGATCTGAGCAGTTCTTC. Translating gives CASSLLLVAGSEQFF.

This clonotype was counted ten times or more. This chain joins TRBV2 and TRBJ1-5; weak D call: TRBD1 (5 bases). The ends were cut back, 4 bases at V and 5 bases at J, with 12 bases in the middle. Per germline, CDR1 SNHLY and CDR2 FYNNEI. The CDR3 has 14 residues. CDR3 bases: TGTGCCAGCAGTGTACAGGTTTCGGATCAGCCCCAGCATTTT. It specifies CASSVQVSDQPQHF.

This clonotype was seen repeatedly, ten times or more. The chain combines TRBV30 with TRBJ1-4, with unresolved D. Per the germline V gene, CDR1 is GTSNPN and CDR2 is SVGIG (reference sequence). Between the trimmed V and J ends, which lost 2 bases and 6 bases, there was a span of 10 bases. The CDR3 is 13 residues long. CDR3 bases: TGTGCCTGGAGTTCCAGCCGTGATGAAAAACTGTTTTTT. Its protein product is CAWSSSRDEKLFF. Using reference TRBV30 and TRBJ1-4 for the parts outside the CDR3, the full variable domain is SQTIHQWPATLVQPVGSPLSLECTVEGTSNPNLYWYRQAAGRGLQLLFYSVGIGQISSEVPQNLSASRPQDRQFILSSKKLLLSDSGFYLCAWSSSRDEKLFFGSGTQLSVL.

This clonotype was observed a handful of times. The chain uses TRBV29-1 and TRBJ2-7, with D unclear. The V end lost 8 bases, the J end lost 2 bases, and 10 bases lay between the germline ends. Germline V gene sequence: CDR1 SQVTM, CDR2 ANQGSEA. This CDR3 region has 11 residues. CDR3 loop: CSTRDTYEQYF. The DNA of the CDR3 is TGCAGCACCCGCGATACCTACGAGCAGTACTTC.

This clonotype has more than one count but fewer than ten. This chain uses TRBV20-1 with TRBJ2-7; 8 bases fit TRBD2. The CDR3 runs to 13 residues. The ends lost 6 bases at V and 0 bases at J; junction bases unmatched: 4. Per the germline V gene, CDR1 is DFQATT and CDR2 is SNEGSKA (reference sequence). The CDR3 sequence: CSAATSVSYEQYF. The CDR3 bases are TGCAGTGCGGCGACTAGCGTCTCCTACGAGCAGTACTTC.

The V and J genes are TRBV27 and TRBJ2-7; the D gene is possibly TRBD1 (6 bases). V was pared by 3 bases and J by 3 bases, with 12 bases between. CDR1 and CDR2 (germline): MNHEY, SMNVEV (reference sequence). The CDR3 runs to 14 residues. This chain's CDR3 is CASSFQGRNYEQYF. The DNA for the CDR3 is TGTGCCAGCAGTTTTCAGGGGAGAAACTACGAGCAGTACTTC.

This clonotype appeared many times. The chain uses TRBV2 and TRBJ2-7; 9 bases are a match to TRBD2. This CDR3 comprises 16 residues. With 8 bases clipped from V and 0 bases from J, the junction kept 11 bases outside the gene matches. The germline V gene has CDR1 SNHLY and CDR2 FYNNEI. CDR3 loop: CASGWVLAGSSYEQYF. Here the CDR3 DNA reads TGTGCCAGCGGATGGGTGCTAGCGGGAAGCTCCTACGAGCAGTACTTC.

Regarding this clonotype: A much larger clone is a single base away; this may be a read error. J is TRBJ1-2 and V is TRBV14; a weak D match, TRBD1 (5 bases). This CDR3 has 14 residues. V gave up 0 bases and J gave up 8 bases, with 13 bases separating them. From germline, CDR1 is SGHDN and CDR2 FVKESK. CDR3 sequence (DNA): TGTGCCAGCAGCCAAGATGTGGGGCTATCGGGCTACACCTTC. As protein: CASSQDVGLSGYTF. The whole variable domain, filled in from reference TRBV14 and TRBJ1-2, reads EAGVTQFPSHSVIEKGQTVTLRCDPISGHDNLYWYRRVMGKEIKFLLHFVKESKQDESGMPNNRFLAERTGGTYSTLKVQPAELEDSGVYFCASSQDVGLSGYTFGSGTRLTVV.

The chain carries TRBV28 and TRBJ2-3; 7 bases fit TRBD2. With V trimmed by 3 bases and J by 4 bases, 1 base remained unmatched. The CDR3 has 13 residues. Germline V CDR1 and CDR2: MDHEN, SYDVKM. In nucleotides, the CDR3 is TGTGCCAGCAGTTTCGGGAGGCCAGATACGCAGTATTTT. Translating gives CASSFGRPDTQYF.

The chain has TRBV4-3 and TRBJ1-1, with 8 positions matching TRBD1. Germline V CDR1 and CDR2: LGHNA, YSLEER. The CDR3 extends over 15 amino acids. With V trimmed by 2 bases and J by 7 bases, 9 bases remained unmatched. The CDR3 reads CASSQSWTGRGEAFF. Here the CDR3 DNA reads TGCGCCAGCAGCCAAAGCTGGACAGGGCGGGGTGAAGCTTTCTTT.

The V gene is TRBV6-1, the J gene TRBJ2-5, with 7 positions matching TRBD2. V shed 6 bases and J 5 bases; nucleotides not matched to a gene: 6. This CDR3 is built from 13 residues. The germline V gene encodes CDR1 MNHNS and CDR2 SASEGT. The DNA of the CDR3 is TGTGCCAGCAGACCATCCGGGGGGGAGACCCAGTACTTC. Translating gives CASRPSGGETQYF.